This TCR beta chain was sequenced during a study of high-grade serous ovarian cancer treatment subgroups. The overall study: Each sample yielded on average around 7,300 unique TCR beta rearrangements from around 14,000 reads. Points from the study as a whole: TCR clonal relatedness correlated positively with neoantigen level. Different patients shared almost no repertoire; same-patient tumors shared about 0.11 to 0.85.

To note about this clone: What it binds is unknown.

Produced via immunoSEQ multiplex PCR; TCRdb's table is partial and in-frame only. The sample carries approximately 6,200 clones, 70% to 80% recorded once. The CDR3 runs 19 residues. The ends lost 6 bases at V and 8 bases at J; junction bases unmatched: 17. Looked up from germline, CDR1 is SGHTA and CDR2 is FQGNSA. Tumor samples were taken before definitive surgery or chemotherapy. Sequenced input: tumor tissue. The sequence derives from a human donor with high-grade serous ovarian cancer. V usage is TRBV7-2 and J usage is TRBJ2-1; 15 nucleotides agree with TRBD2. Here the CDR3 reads CASSSRSGLAGGAGDEQFF. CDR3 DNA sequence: TGTGCCAGCAGTTCTCGATCGGGACTAGCGGGGGGCGCGGGCGATGAGCAGTTCTTC.